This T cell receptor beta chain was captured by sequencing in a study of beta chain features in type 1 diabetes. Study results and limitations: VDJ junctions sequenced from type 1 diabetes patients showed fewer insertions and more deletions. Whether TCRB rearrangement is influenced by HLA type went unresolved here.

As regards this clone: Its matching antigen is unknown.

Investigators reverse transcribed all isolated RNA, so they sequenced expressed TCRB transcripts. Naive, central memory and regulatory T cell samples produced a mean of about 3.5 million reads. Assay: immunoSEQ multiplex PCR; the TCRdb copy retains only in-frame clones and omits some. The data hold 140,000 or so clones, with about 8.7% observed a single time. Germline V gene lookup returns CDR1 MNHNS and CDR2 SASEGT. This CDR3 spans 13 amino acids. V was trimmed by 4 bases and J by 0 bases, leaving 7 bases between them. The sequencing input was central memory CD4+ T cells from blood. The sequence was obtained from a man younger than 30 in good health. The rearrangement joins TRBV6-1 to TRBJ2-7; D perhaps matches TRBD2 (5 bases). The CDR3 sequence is CASSGGFSYEQYF. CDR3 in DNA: TGTGCCAGCAGTGGAGGGTTCTCCTACGAGCAGTACTTC.